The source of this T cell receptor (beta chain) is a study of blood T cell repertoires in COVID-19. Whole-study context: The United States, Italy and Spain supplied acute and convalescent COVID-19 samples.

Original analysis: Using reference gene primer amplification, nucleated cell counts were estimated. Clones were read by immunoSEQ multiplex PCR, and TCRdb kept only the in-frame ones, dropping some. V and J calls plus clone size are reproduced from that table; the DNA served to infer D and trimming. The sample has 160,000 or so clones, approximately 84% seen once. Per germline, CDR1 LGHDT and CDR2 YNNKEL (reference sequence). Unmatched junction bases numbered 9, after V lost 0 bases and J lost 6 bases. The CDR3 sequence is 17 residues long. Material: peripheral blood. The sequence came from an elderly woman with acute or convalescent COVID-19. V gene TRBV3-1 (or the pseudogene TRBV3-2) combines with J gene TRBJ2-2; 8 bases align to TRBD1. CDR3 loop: CASSQDHSRQGSGELFF. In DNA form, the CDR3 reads TGTGCCAGCAGCCAAGATCACTCTCGACAGGGGTCCGGGGAGCTGTTTTTT.